A single sample gave rise to the 31 T cell receptor beta chains below, sequenced in a study of T-cell memory formation after mild COVID-19. TCRdb processed the 5' RACE reads anew with MiXCR; each CDR3 protein has one entry. The sample records around 200,000 distinct CDR3 sequences, approximately 10% being singletons. Sequenced: PBMCs or a T cell subset sorted from them (not recorded which). The receptors were gathered from a man younger than 30 who had mild COVID-19 (a few samples of this study predate the infection). Cell type and time point are not known.

This clonotype turned up a few times. The J gene is TRBJ1-2, the V gene TRBV5-1, with D perhaps matching TRBD1 (5 bases). V gave up 5 bases and J gave up 4 bases, with 15 bases separating them. The germline CDR1 and CDR2 sequences are SGHRS and YFSETQ. This CDR3 has 14 amino acids. The CDR3 DNA is TGCGCCAGCAGTCCGGGTGGGGCTGGCTATGGCTACACCTTC. Amino acids: CASSPGGAGYGYTF.

The chain has TRBV5-1 and TRBJ2-5, with D perhaps matching TRBD1 (6 bases). V was pared by 1 base and J by 3 bases, with 7 bases between. This CDR3 is built from 13 residues. From germline, CDR1 is SGHRS and CDR2 YFSETQ. CDR3: CASSLTGKETQYF. CDR3 DNA sequence: TGCGCCAGCAGCTTGACAGGGAAAGAGACCCAGTACTTC.

This clonotype was picked up a small number of times. This chain uses TRBV18 with TRBJ2-5, with D perhaps TRBD2 (5 bases). V was pared by 6 bases and J by 5 bases, with 19 bases between. Germline V CDR1 and CDR2: KGHSH, LQKENI. The CDR3 spans 15 residues. The CDR3: CASSLTPAGGETQYF. For the CDR3, the DNA is TGTGCCAGCTCCCTAACACCCGCGGGCGGCGAGACCCAGTACTTC.

J is TRBJ1-2 and V is TRBV2; D is ambiguous. This CDR3 is built from 15 residues. V lost 4 bases, J lost 1 base, and 13 bases lay in between. CDR1 is SNHLY, CDR2 FYNNEI, per germline. CDR3 sequence: CASSGLARGNYGYTF. The CDR3 region has the DNA TGTGCCAGCAGTGGCCTCGCTCGCGGTAACTATGGCTACACCTTC.

This clonotype was seen only a few times. The chain uses TRBV7-2 and TRBJ2-3; 8 nucleotides agree with TRBD2. The germline V gene has CDR1 SGHTA and CDR2 FQGNSA. Trimming cost V 8 bases and J 6 bases; bases outside gene matches: 10. The CDR3 length is 14 residues. This chain's CDR3 is CASRKRLATDTQYF. Written as DNA, the CDR3 is TGTGCCAGCCGGAAACGACTAGCGACGGATACGCAGTATTTT.

This clonotype has just a few counts. The V and J genes are TRBV14 and TRBJ2-7; D gene ambiguous. The V and J ends lost 1 base and 5 bases respectively, with 15 bases between them. CDR3 length equals 15 residues. CDR1 is SGHDN, CDR2 FVKESK, per germline. CDR3 sequence: CASSQVFPNSHEQYF. In DNA, the CDR3 is TGTGCCAGCAGCCAAGTCTTTCCGAATTCACACGAGCAGTACTTC.

This clonotype was found a few times. The V and J genes are TRBV28 and TRBJ1-1; D call uncertain. Germline-derived CDR1 and CDR2 are MDHEN and SYDVKM. V was trimmed by 8 bases and J by 7 bases, leaving 8 bases between them. The CDR3 is 10 residues long. DNA for the CDR3: TGTGCCAGCGGACGGCTTGAAGCTTTCTTT. Encoded protein: CASGRLEAFF.

This clonotype was recorded at least ten times. This rearrangement joins TRBV7-9 to TRBJ2-6; D is unresolved. The CDR3 is made up of 16 amino acids. V was clipped by 8 bases and J by 0 bases, with 14 bases between them. Germline V gene lookup returns CDR1 SEHNR and CDR2 FQNEAQ (reference sequence). The CDR3 bases are TGTGCCAGCGGTAATCTGGGATCCTCTGGGGCCAACGTCCTGACTTTC. Encoded protein: CASGNLGSSGANVLTF.

This clonotype occurred a few times. The V and J genes are TRBV2 and TRBJ1-5; tentative D call: TRBD1 (6 bases). There are 14 residues in the CDR3. V was clipped by 4 bases and J by 11 bases, with 18 bases between them. CDR1 is SNHLY, CDR2 FYNNEI, per germline. Written as DNA, the CDR3 is TGTGCCAGCAGTGTTGCAGGGGCGATGAGCACCCAGCATTTT. Translating gives CASSVAGAMSTQHF. The whole variable domain, filled in from reference TRBV2 and TRBJ1-5, reads EPEVTQTPSHQVTQMGQEVILRCVPISNHLYFYWYRQILGQKVEFLVSFYNNEISEKSEIFDDQFSVERPDGSNFTLKIRSTKLEDSAMYFCASSVAGAMSTQHFGDGTRLSIL.

A note on this clonotype: At one boundary the junction diverges from the germline segment, which might be a read error. V gene TRBV7-7 combines with J gene TRBJ1-1; D possibly corresponds to TRBD1 (6 bases). CDR1 SSHAT and CDR2 FNYEAQ come from the germline V gene (reference sequence). The CDR3 loop spans 14 amino acids. This CDR3 is CASSGQGFLTEAFF. The DNA for the CDR3 is TGTGCTAGCAGCGGTCAGGGGTTTTTGACTGAAGCTTTCTTT.

The table lists this clonotype with a few counts. The chain employs TRBV4-1 and TRBJ1-2; possible D gene TRBD1, 5 bases. Germline CDR1 and CDR2: MGHRA and YSYEKL. This CDR3 has 14 residues. V was trimmed by 0 bases and J by 8 bases, leaving 13 bases between them. The CDR3 loop is CASSQDEGRRGYTF. In DNA, the CDR3 is TGCGCCAGCAGCCAAGATGAGGGGAGGCGAGGCTACACCTTC.

The chain has TRBV20-1 and TRBJ1-1; D remains ambiguous. The CDR3 has 11 amino acids. CDR1 is DFQATT, CDR2 SNEGSKA, per germline (reference sequence). Trimming pared 6 bases from V and 0 bases from J, leaving 5 bases between. In nucleotides, the CDR3 is TGCAGTGCGGATTTGAACACTGAAGCTTTCTTT. Translation gives CSADLNTEAFF.

This clonotype has a count of ten or more. The chain is built from TRBV5-5 and TRBJ2-2, with a possible D match to TRBD2 (5 bases). Deletions cut 5 bases from V and 1 base from J, with 12 bases between. Germline CDR1 reads SGHKS; CDR2 reads YYEKEE (reference sequence). There are 15 residues in the CDR3. CDR3 in DNA: TGTGCCAGCAGTGGAGGTCGGGGGAACACCGGGGAGCTGTTTTTT. This gives the protein CASSGGRGNTGELFF.

This clonotype has a count of ten or more. J is TRBJ2-7 and V is TRBV6-5; 11 nucleotides match TRBD1. The CDR3 sequence is 12 residues long. Germline-derived CDR1 and CDR2 are MNHEY and SVGAGI. V lost 5 bases to trimming and J lost 6 bases; unmatched junction nucleotides: 0. The CDR3 loop reads CASSGTGGEQYF. The DNA for the CDR3 is TGTGCCAGCAGTGGGACAGGGGGCGAGCAGTACTTC.

This clonotype occurred a few times. In nucleotides, the CDR3 is TGTGCCAGCAGTTTATCCGGACCAACAGATACGCAGTATTTT. Encoded protein: CASSLSGPTDTQYF. The V call is TRBV28, the J call TRBJ2-3, with D uncertain. Deletions cut 1 base from V and 3 bases from J, with 8 bases between. Germline V gives CDR1 MDHEN, CDR2 SYDVKM. The CDR3 totals 14 residues.

V usage is TRBV9 and J usage is TRBJ2-1, with D possibly called TRBD1 or TRBD2 (6 bases each). Germline lookup yields CDR1 SGDLS and CDR2 YYNGEE. The CDR3 covers 15 residues. Between the trimmed V and J ends, which lost 3 bases and 5 bases, there was a span of 15 bases. The CDR3 DNA is TGTGCCAGCAGCGCGGATCGGGGGCCCGACAATGAGCAGTTCTTC. It translates to CASSADRGPDNEQFF.

There are a few counts of this clonotype. The chain uses TRBV7-2 and TRBJ1-2; 8 bases fit TRBD1. The CDR3 spans 15 residues. In germline, CDR1 is SGHTA, CDR2 FQGNSA. V dropped 5 bases and J dropped 5; count of bases not matched to a gene: 10. The CDR3 nucleotides are TGTGCCAGCAGCCCCAACCAGGGGGCGTTATATGGCTACACCTTC. It codes for CASSPNQGALYGYTF.

The table lists this clonotype with many counts. The genes are TRBV7-9 and TRBJ1-5; D gene uncertain. Germline CDR1 is SEHNR and CDR2 is FQNEAQ (reference sequence). The V end was cut by 4 bases, the J end by 7 bases, with 14 bases between. The CDR3 extends over 14 amino acids. The chain's CDR3 is CASSYLGPGQPQHF. The CDR3 DNA is TGTGCCAGCAGCTACCTCGGCCCGGGGCAGCCCCAGCATTTT.

This clonotype was counted a few times. The rearrangement uses TRBV24-1 and TRBJ1-1; D remains unclear. CDR1 is KGHDR and CDR2 is SFDVKD in the germline V gene. CDR3 size: 12 residues. V was shortened by 3 bases and J by 3 bases, with 4 bases between the two germline ends. This CDR3 is CATSDGDTEAFF. The CDR3 nucleotides read TGTGCCACCAGTGATGGGGACACTGAAGCTTTCTTT.

This clonotype has only a few counts. V gene TRBV6-2 or TRBV6-3 combines with J gene TRBJ1-1; D unresolved. The CDR3 runs 12 residues. Looked up from germline, CDR1 is MNHEY and CDR2 is SVGEGT. The germline V and J ends were trimmed by 6 bases and 1 base, with 6 bases remaining between them. CDR3 nucleotide sequence: TGTGCCAGCAGGGTTGCGAACACTGAAGCTTTCTTT. Amino acids: CASRVANTEAFF.

Written as DNA, the CDR3 is TGCGCCAGCAGCACTGACGGGGTAAACACTGAAGCTTTCTTT. It specifies CASSTDGVNTEAFF. V gene TRBV5-1 combines with J gene TRBJ1-1, with no clear D. Trimming removed 4 bases at V and 2 bases at J, with 12 bases between. This CDR3 contains 14 residues. From germline, CDR1 is SGHRS and CDR2 YFSETQ. Full variable domain (rest looked up from reference TRBV5-1 and TRBJ1-1): KAGVTQTPRYLIKTRGQQVTLSCSPISGHRSVSWYQQTPGQGLQFLFEYFSETQRNKGNFPGRFSGRQFSNSRSEMNVSTLELGDSALYLCASSTDGVNTEAFFGQGTRLTVV.

The gene calls are TRBV19 and TRBJ1-5, with no clear D. Germline V gives CDR1 LNHDA, CDR2 SQIVND (reference sequence). CDR3 size: 14 residues. Deletions cut 4 bases from V and 5 bases from J, with 12 bases between. The CDR3 loop is CASSSLGTDQPQHF. In DNA, the CDR3 is TGTGCCAGTAGTAGTTTAGGTACGGATCAGCCCCAGCATTTT. The full variable domain, its missing parts supplied by reference TRBV19 and TRBJ1-5, is DGGITQSPKYLFRKEGQNVTLSCEQNLNHDAMYWYRQDPGQGLRLIYYSQIVNDFQKGDIAEGYSVSREKKESFPLTVTSAQKNPTAFYLCASSSLGTDQPQHFGDGTRLSIL.

There are a few counts of this clonotype. The rearrangement uses TRBV19 and TRBJ2-3; 9 bases match TRBD1. The CDR3 extends over 15 amino acids. Losses at the gene ends were 6 bases for V and 3 bases for J; bases not matched to a gene: 7. Germline values: CDR1 LNHDA, CDR2 SQIVND (reference sequence). The CDR3 coding sequence is TGTGCCAGTAGGACCGGGACAGGGATGACAGATACGCAGTATTTT. This gives the protein CASRTGTGMTDTQYF.

This clonotype was observed a few times. The J gene is TRBJ2-7, the V gene TRBV4-1; 8 nucleotides align to TRBD2. The germline V gene encodes CDR1 MGHRA and CDR2 YSYEKL. CDR3 length equals 16 residues. V shed 1 base, J shed 1 base, and the junction held 6 bases outside the gene matches. CDR3 DNA: TGCGCCAGCAGCCAAGGTTGCGGGGGGCCGTCCTACGAGCAGTACGTC. Its translation: CASSQGCGGPSYEQYV.

This clonotype came up a few times. This chain links TRBV20-1 with TRBJ2-5, with 7 bases fitting TRBD1. J gave up 1 base and V 5 bases, and 7 bases lay outside the gene matches. Germline V gives CDR1 DFQATT, CDR2 SNEGSKA (reference sequence). There are 14 residues in the CDR3. In DNA form, the CDR3 reads TGCAGTGCTCCCCGGGACAGAGTCCAAGAGACCCAGTACTTC. Translating gives CSAPRDRVQETQYF.

J is TRBJ1-1 and V is TRBV3-1, with 7 bases fitting TRBD1. The CDR3 consists of 15 residues. The V segment lost 4 bases and the J segment 3 bases; nucleotides outside the gene matches: 8. In germline, CDR1 is LGHDT, CDR2 YNNKEL (reference sequence). The CDR3: CASSRWDSRYTEAFF. CDR3 coding DNA: TGTGCCAGCAGCCGTTGGGACAGCCGATACACTGAAGCTTTCTTT.

This clonotype has more than one count but fewer than ten. The chain is built from TRBV20-1 and TRBJ1-3, with D possibly being TRBD1 (5 bases). The CDR3 covers 12 residues. Germline assignment: CDR1 DFQATT and CDR2 SNEGSKA (reference sequence). V was trimmed by 0 bases and J by 14 bases, leaving 14 bases between them. CDR3 nucleotides: TGCAGTGCTAGAGAGGGGGGAATCGGCGTATATTTT. It yields the protein CSAREGGIGVYF.

This clonotype was observed a few times. V and J are TRBV9 and TRBJ1-5; D gene unclear. The V and J ends lost 0 bases and 4 bases respectively, with 5 bases between them. There are 13 residues in the CDR3. Germline V gives CDR1 SGDLS, CDR2 YYNGEE. CDR3: CASSVAPNQPQHF. CDR3 nucleotide sequence: TGTGCCAGCAGCGTAGCCCCTAATCAGCCCCAGCATTTT.

In this sample, this clonotype turned up a few times. The chain combines TRBV6-5 with TRBJ2-5; 10 bases are shared with TRBD2. The CDR3 loop spans 16 amino acids. Trimming at V came to 4 bases and at J to 4 bases, leaving 9 bases not matched to a gene. The germline V gene has CDR1 MNHEY and CDR2 SVGAGI. CDR3 sequence: CASSFQRGGLGETQYF. Written as DNA, the CDR3 is TGTGCCAGCAGTTTCCAGCGGGGGGGCCTGGGAGAGACCCAGTACTTC.

This clonotype showed up just a few times. J is TRBJ1-2 and V is TRBV5-1, with TRBD1 matching 8 bases. Germline trimming cut 4 bases from V and 8 bases from J; bases unmatched to any gene: 13. The germline V gene has CDR1 SGHRS and CDR2 YFSETQ. CDR3 length: 15 amino acids. CDR3 bases: TGCGCCAGCAGCCCGTCGACAGGGGATCCGATGGGCTACACCTTC. The encoded protein is CASSPSTGDPMGYTF.

The V and J genes are TRBV7-2 and TRBJ1-1; 7 bases agree with TRBD1. Germline loops: CDR1 SGHTA, CDR2 FQGNSA. The CDR3 spans 15 residues. With 2 bases clipped from V and 5 bases from J, the junction kept 8 bases outside the gene matches. The chain's CDR3 is CASSLTGTEKTEAFF. CDR3 sequence (DNA): TGTGCCAGCAGCTTAACCGGGACAGAGAAAACTGAAGCTTTCTTT.